A single sample gave rise to the 27 T cell receptor beta chains below, sequenced in a study of regulatory T cells in long-lasting Graves disease (dated by TCRdb to the early 2020s). Preparation of the library involved multiplex PCR. TCRdb shows the sequencer as Illumina HiSeq 4000. CDR3 regions were amplified by Arm-PCR with iRepertoire HTBI primers to construct TCR beta libraries. TCRdb redid the processing of the public reads, applying fastp at Q25 and MiXCR, and retained in-frame beta chains. Each entry merges the rows of one CDR3 protein and shows their most common DNA and genes. For this sample the table gives about 620,000 distinct CDR3 sequences, of which roughly 15% were detected only once. The ten top clones hold 15% to 20% of the sample. The time point label of this sample denotes: newly diagnosed GD, antithyroid drugs for less than 3 months. For both TCR sequencing and RNA sequencing, RNA was extracted from PBMCs in TRIzol.

This sample was shared with a second study, whose subject was T cells in Graves' hyperthyroidism and ophthalmopathy.

The starting material was peripheral blood mononuclear cells (PBMCs), obtained at new diagnosis, from a patient treated with antithyroid drugs. Receptors were obtained from a woman in her thirties with Graves disease. Donor details come from another sample of the same person, matched by shared clones.

In its sample, this clonotype was seen a few times. The chain links TRBV4-1 to TRBJ2-7; D remains ambiguous. The CDR3 is made up of 16 amino acids. V was clipped by 2 bases and J by 0 bases, with 14 bases between them. Per the germline V gene, CDR1 is MGHRA and CDR2 is YSYEKL. The CDR3 sequence is CASSQLITFSSYEQYF. The CDR3 DNA reads as TGCGCCAGCAGCCAATTAATAACTTTTAGCTCCTACGAGCAGTACTTC.

This clonotype was seen at least ten times. The chain is built from TRBV29-1 and TRBJ1-2, with 7 bases identical to TRBD1. The trim removed 0 bases at V and 5 bases at J, leaving 3 bases unmatched. The CDR3 runs to 13 residues. The germline V gene encodes CDR1 SQVTM and CDR2 ANQGSEA. The CDR3 loop is CSVEEGQAYGYTF. The CDR3 region has the DNA TGCAGCGTTGAAGAAGGACAGGCATATGGCTACACCTTC. The full variable domain, with the rest looked up from reference TRBV29-1 and TRBJ1-2, is SAVISQKPSRDICQRGTSLTIQCQVDSQVTMMFWYRQQPGQSLTLIATANQGSEATYESGFVIDKFPISRPNLTFSTLTVSNMSPEDSSIYLCSVEEGQAYGYTFGSGTRLTVV.

This clonotype came up many times. This chain joins TRBV6-2 or TRBV6-3 and TRBJ2-1; D might be TRBD1 (6 bases). The germline V gene encodes CDR1 MNHEY and CDR2 SVGEGT. The V gene lost 2 bases and the J gene lost 7 bases, with 12 bases spanning the gap. The CDR3 is 14 residues long. The CDR3 region is CASSYRRGRNEQFF. CDR3 DNA: TGTGCCAGCAGTTACCGCAGGGGAAGGAATGAGCAGTTCTTC.

Ten or more counts support this clonotype. The genes are TRBV12-3 or TRBV12-4 and TRBJ2-5; D perhaps matches TRBD2 (5 bases). The CDR3 contains 13 residues. The ends were cut back, 3 bases at V and 9 bases at J, with 14 bases in the middle. As DNA, the CDR3 is TGTGCCAGCAGTTTGTCGGATGCCGGGGCCCAGTACTTC. As protein: CASSLSDAGAQYF.

This clonotype was counted many times. V usage is TRBV27 and J usage is TRBJ2-7; D gene unclear. The germline V gene has CDR1 MNHEY and CDR2 SMNVEV (reference sequence). V lost 6 bases, J lost 5 bases, and 17 bases lay in between. The CDR3 covers 14 residues. CDR3 coding DNA: TGTGCCAGCAGCCCACGTTCGGGTGGCGACGAGCAGTACTTC. Its protein product is CASSPRSGGDEQYF.

This clonotype was seen ten or more times. The CDR3 sequence: CASNPFFGKDSYEQYF. The CDR3 nucleotides read TGTGCCAGCAATCCCTTTTTCGGGAAGGATAGTTACGAGCAGTACTTC. J is TRBJ2-7 and V is TRBV2; the D gene is possibly TRBD2 (5 bases). The CDR3 is 16 residues long. Trimming left V 7 bases short and J 4 bases short, with 23 bases between. Germline V gene sequence: CDR1 SNHLY, CDR2 FYNNEI.

This clonotype was counted ten times or more. The genes are TRBV2 and TRBJ1-6; no firm D call. V was clipped by 0 bases and J by 13 bases, with 7 bases between them. The CDR3 is 12 residues long. Germline assignment: CDR1 SNHLY and CDR2 FYNNEI. CDR3 bases: TGTGCCAGCAGTGAAGCTCTTTTTCCCCTCCACTTT. Translated: CASSEALFPLHF.

The J gene is TRBJ1-1, the V gene TRBV5-1, with D tentatively TRBD1 (5 bases). The CDR3 has 13 residues. V was pared by 2 bases and J by 10 bases, with 15 bases between. Germline V gives CDR1 SGHRS, CDR2 YFSETQ. The CDR3 nucleotides read TGCGCCAGCAGCTTAGACTTGAGGGGTTTAGCTTTCTTT. Its translation: CASSLDLRGLAFF.

The chain links TRBV20-1 to TRBJ2-3, with 7 positions matching TRBD1. In germline, CDR1 is DFQATT, CDR2 SNEGSKA (reference sequence). Trimming cost V 2 bases and J 3 bases; bases outside gene matches: 8. CDR3 size: 15 residues. In nucleotides, the CDR3 is TGCAGTGCTAGAAAAGGGACAGCCGGGACAGATACGCAGTATTTT. This encodes CSARKGTAGTDTQYF.

This clonotype was observed a handful of times. Lacking the conserved final phenylalanine or tryptophan, this CDR3 likely reflects a read error. V usage is TRBV5-1 and J usage is TRBJ2-3; unclear D gene. CDR3 length: 14 residues. Trimming left V 0 bases short and J 2 bases short, with 7 bases between. Germline-derived CDR1 and CDR2 are SGHRS and YFSETQ. DNA of the CDR3: TGCGCCAGCAGCTTGGCTCCGTTCACAGATACGCAGTATCTT. Translating gives CASSLAPFTDTQYL.

In this sample, this clonotype turned up a few times. J is TRBJ2-7 and V is TRBV20-1, with TRBD2 as a possible D gene (6 bases). This CDR3 has 15 residues. Trimming left V 5 bases short and J 3 bases short, with 20 bases between. Germline V CDR1 and CDR2: DFQATT, SNEGSKA (reference sequence). CDR3 nucleotides: TGCAGTGCTGCGACCGGGACTCATGGGGTCTACGAGCAGTACTTC. It encodes CSAATGTHGVYEQYF.

The sample holds a few counts of this clonotype. The rearrangement joins TRBV3-1 to TRBJ2-7; TRBD2 is a possible D gene (5 bases). Per the germline V gene, CDR1 is LGHDT and CDR2 is YNNKEL (reference sequence). Trimming took 8 bases from V and 2 from J, leaving 16 bases between them. CDR3 length: 14 amino acids. The CDR3 coding sequence is TGTGCCAGCGCCCCAGCGGAGCGTCCCTACGAGCAGTACTTC. Translated: CASAPAERPYEQYF.

The chain couples TRBV5-4 to TRBJ2-1, with TRBD1 matching 8 bases. J gave up 1 base and V 4 bases, and 7 bases lay outside the gene matches. CDR1 and CDR2 from the germline V gene are SGHNT and YYREEE (reference sequence). This CDR3 has 16 amino acids. CDR3 region: CASSPGTGASYNEQFF. The CDR3, as DNA: TGTGCCAGCAGCCCGGGGACAGGAGCTTCCTACAATGAGCAGTTCTTC.

This clonotype was seen many times. CDR3 in DNA: TGTGCCAGCAGTGTAATTGGCTCCTACAATGAGCAGTTCTTC. This sequence encodes CASSVIGSYNEQFF. The chain couples TRBV28 to TRBJ2-1; D remains unclear. Germline-derived CDR1 and CDR2 are MDHEN and SYDVKM. The CDR3 extends over 14 amino acids. V lost 5 bases and J lost 0, with 8 bases in between. Drawing the rest from reference TRBV28 and TRBJ2-1, the complete variable domain is DVKVTQSSRYLVKRTGEKVFLECVQDMDHENMFWYRQDPGLGLRLIYFSYDVKMKEKGDIPEGYSVSREKKERFSLILESASTNQTSMYLCASSVIGSYNEQFFGPGTRLTVL.

Only a few counts were recorded for this clonotype. The chain couples TRBV5-1 to TRBJ2-3; D unresolved. The J call may be wrong; the DNA end is better matched by TRBJ2-7. The CDR3 sequence is 13 residues long. CDR1 is SGHRS, CDR2 YFSETQ, per germline. The CDR3 DNA follows: TGCGCCAGCAGCTTGGACAACACCTACGAGCAGTACTTC. It specifies CASSLDNTYEQYF.

This clonotype was detected many times. This sequence joins TRBV14 and TRBJ2-7; 7 bases fit TRBD1. Germline values: CDR1 SGHDN, CDR2 FVKESK. The CDR3 consists of 15 residues. V lost 3 bases to trimming and J lost 5 bases; unmatched junction nucleotides: 10. CDR3 residues: CASSHRQGVKNEQYF. In DNA, the CDR3 is TGTGCCAGCAGCCATCGACAGGGTGTTAAGAACGAGCAGTACTTC.

This clonotype was picked up many times. The chain links TRBV28 to TRBJ1-4; 11 positions agree with TRBD1. The CDR3 has 16 amino acids. Germline CDR1 is MDHEN and CDR2 is SYDVKM. V dropped 8 bases and J dropped 6; count of bases not matched to a gene: 11. CDR3 protein: CASAITPGQGDEKLFF. CDR3 coding DNA: TGTGCCAGCGCCATAACCCCGGGACAGGGGGATGAAAAACTGTTTTTT.

This clonotype was picked up a small number of times. The rearrangement joins TRBV28 to TRBJ2-7, with TRBD1 identical over 9 bases. Germline values: CDR1 MDHEN, CDR2 SYDVKM. V dropped 3 bases and J dropped 6; count of bases not matched to a gene: 12. The CDR3 totals 16 residues. CDR3 residues: CASSFWGQGGVREQYF. In DNA form, the CDR3 reads TGTGCCAGCAGTTTCTGGGGACAGGGTGGGGTGCGCGAGCAGTACTTC.

This clonotype was picked up a small number of times. This rearrangement joins TRBV27 to TRBJ1-2, with D possibly being TRBD1 (6 bases). This CDR3 is 17 amino acids long. Germline V gene lookup returns CDR1 MNHEY and CDR2 SMNVEV (reference sequence). Trimming left V 5 bases short and J 3 bases short, with 22 bases between. The CDR3 loop is CASSGGMWGAGDYGYTF. In DNA form, the CDR3 reads TGTGCCAGCAGTGGGGGGATGTGGGGGGCGGGTGACTATGGCTACACCTTC.

The chain carries TRBV19 and TRBJ2-2; D call uncertain. Germline V gives CDR1 LNHDA, CDR2 SQIVND (reference sequence). The V end was cut by 10 bases, the J end by 4 bases, with 7 bases between. CDR3 length equals 11 residues. CDR3 sequence: CATSSTGELFF. As DNA, the CDR3 is TGTGCCACCTCGAGCACCGGGGAGCTGTTTTTT. Complete variable domain (other parts from reference TRBV19 and TRBJ2-2): DGGITQSPKYLFRKEGQNVTLSCEQNLNHDAMYWYRQDPGQGLRLIYYSQIVNDFQKGDIAEGYSVSREKKESFPLTVTSAQKNPTAFYLCATSSTGELFFGEGSRLTVL.

This clonotype was seen many times. The J gene is TRBJ2-1, the V gene TRBV7-2; D may be TRBD1 or TRBD2 (5 bases each). Germline CDR1 SGHTA, CDR2 FQGNSA. Deletions cut 3 bases from V and 1 base from J, with 10 bases between. This CDR3 has 15 residues. CDR3 sequence: CASSFWGNSYNEQFF. The CDR3 region has the DNA TGTGCCAGCAGCTTTTGGGGGAATTCCTACAATGAGCAGTTCTTC.

This clonotype was recorded a few times. V is TRBV6-9 and J is TRBJ1-6; D remains unclear. The germline CDR1 and CDR2 sequences are MNHGY and SVAAGI. The CDR3 extends over 18 amino acids. V was trimmed by 3 bases and J by 0 bases, leaving 15 bases between them. The CDR3 spells CASSYRTLISSYNSPLHF. CDR3 nucleotide sequence: TGTGCCAGCAGTTACCGTACACTAATCAGCTCCTATAATTCACCCCTCCACTTT.

CDR3 protein: CSAPASRARAETQYF. CDR3 coding DNA: TGCAGTGCTCCCGCTAGCCGAGCAAGGGCTGAGACCCAGTACTTC. The chain has TRBV20-1 and TRBJ2-5; possibly TRBD2 for D (5 bases). The CDR3 is made up of 15 amino acids. Germline-derived CDR1 and CDR2 are DFQATT and SNEGSKA (reference sequence). The V end lost 5 bases, the J end lost 5 bases, and 21 bases lay between the germline ends.

This clonotype was detected many times. The CDR3 coding sequence is TGTGCCAGCAGGCCTCAACAGCTTCGGCACACTGAAGCTTTCTTT. Translation: CASRPQQLRHTEAFF. This sequence joins TRBV7-2 and TRBJ1-1; D not certain. This CDR3 has 15 residues. V lost 6 bases, J lost 3 bases, and 17 bases lay in between. Germline CDR1 SGHTA, CDR2 FQGNSA.

This chain uses TRBV28 with TRBJ1-2; no definite D call. Germline-derived CDR1 and CDR2 are MDHEN and SYDVKM. Deletions cut 6 bases from V and 5 bases from J, with 13 bases between. The CDR3 runs to 13 residues. The DNA for the CDR3 is TGTGCCAGCAGAATCTCGGTAACGTATGGCTACACCTTC. It specifies CASRISVTYGYTF.

There are many counts of this clonotype. V and J are TRBV6-2 or TRBV6-3 and TRBJ2-5; possibly TRBD1 for D (5 bases). The V end lost 6 bases, the J end lost 1 base, and 9 bases lay between the germline ends. Looked up from germline, CDR1 is MNHEY and CDR2 is SVGEGT. This CDR3 is built from 13 residues. CDR3 amino acids: CASRDGAQETQYF. CDR3 bases: TGTGCCAGCAGGGATGGGGCCCAAGAGACCCAGTACTTC.

On this clonotype: The junction departs from the called germline gene at one end, perhaps through a read error. The chain uses TRBV3-1 and TRBJ2-2; D gene ambiguous. The CDR3 covers 14 residues. Germline CDR1 LGHDT, CDR2 YNNKEL (reference sequence). The chain's CDR3 is CAGSQYGRTGELFF. In DNA, the CDR3 is TGTGCCGGCAGCCAGTACGGGCGAACCGGGGAGCTGTTTTTT. The complete variable domain, with remaining parts taken from reference TRBV3-1 and TRBJ2-2, reads DTAVSQTPKYLVTQMGNDKSIKCEQNLGHDTMYWYKQDSKKFLKIMFSYNNKELIINETVPNRFSPKSPDKAHLNLHINSLELGDSAVYFCAGSQYGRTGELFFGEGSRLTVL.